This TCR beta chain stems from a study of vaccination and CD4 T cells after COVID-19. This clonotype is classed as medium-sized. The target antigen is unknown. The Oncomine TCR Beta short-read assay sequenced DNA from cultured CD4+ T cells. Via MiXCR, TCRdb re-called the PCR reads, giving one row per CDR3 protein. The sample has 2,000 to 2,500 distinct CDR3 sequences, about a sixth seen once. The CDR3 totals 14 residues. Unmatched junction bases numbered 8, after V lost 3 bases and J lost 6 bases. Germline V CDR1 and CDR2: DFQATT, SNEGSKA (reference sequence). Treatment denoted: 10-day PBMC culture with coronavirus spike peptide pools or control peptides (ViraFEST assay). Ahead of the COVID-19 pandemic (2011-2018), the CD4+ T cells of the unexposed donor were collected.

The sample consisted of CD4+ T cells from blood, cultured in vitro. The chain combines TRBV20-1 with TRBJ1-2, with 9 nucleotides matching TRBD1. The sequence derives from a human donor in good health. DNA of the CDR3: TGCAGTGCTAGGGTTTCGGACAGGGGTGATGGCTACACCTTC. Translating gives CSARVSDRGDGYTF.